Following are 10 T cell receptor beta chains from one sample sequenced in a study of blood T cell repertoires in COVID-19. The assay was immunoSEQ multiplex PCR, and TCRdb's table has in-frame clones only and misses some. The table has about 39,000 clones, roughly 84% seen once. Sequencing was performed on peripheral blood. Receptors originate from a man aged 45-60 years with active or convalescent COVID-19.

This sequence joins TRBV19 and TRBJ1-4; TRBD1 aligns across 8 bases. Germline CDR1 and CDR2: LNHDA and SQIVND (reference sequence). CDR3 length equals 14 residues. Germline trimming cut 3 bases from V and 7 bases from J; bases unmatched to any gene: 4. The CDR3 protein is CASSMGQVFEKLFF. The CDR3 DNA reads as TGTGCCAGTAGTATGGGACAGGTATTTGAAAAACTGTTTTTT.

The rearrangement uses TRBV7-2 and TRBJ2-5; 7 bases fit TRBD1. Losses at the gene ends were 1 base for V and 4 bases for J; bases not matched to a gene: 0. Germline values: CDR1 SGHTA, CDR2 FQGNSA. CDR3 length: 13 amino acids. In nucleotides, the CDR3 is TGTGCCAGCAGCTTAGACAGGGGAGAGACCCAGTACTTC. Translation gives CASSLDRGETQYF.

Notes on this clone: The same CDR3 is also encoded by other DNA sequences in this sample. The chain is built from TRBV6-5 and TRBJ1-1; TRBD1 agrees at 9 bases. The germline gives CDR1 MNHEY, CDR2 SVGAGI. The CDR3 is made up of 13 amino acids. Trimming at V came to 6 bases and at J to 3 bases, leaving 2 bases not matched to a gene. CDR3 DNA sequence: TGTGCCAGCAGGGGACAGGGCGACACTGAAGCTTTCTTT. It translates to CASRGQGDTEAFF.

This clone was seen a handful of times. The chain couples TRBV19 to TRBJ2-2, with 10 bases fitting TRBD2. This CDR3 is built from 16 residues. Losses at the gene ends were 3 bases for V and 4 bases for J; bases not matched to a gene: 5. Germline V CDR1 and CDR2: LNHDA, SQIVND (reference sequence). The CDR3 spells CASSMLAGASTGELFF. CDR3 coding DNA: TGTGCCAGTAGTATGCTAGCGGGGGCCTCCACCGGGGAGCTGTTTTTT.

The chain combines TRBV5-6 with TRBJ1-1; TRBD1 is a possible D gene (6 bases). V was cut by 4 bases and J by 4 bases, with 17 bases left in between. CDR1 is SGHDT, CDR2 YYEEEE, per germline. This CDR3 comprises 15 residues. The CDR3 here is CASSRTTGWSTEAFF. The CDR3 nucleotides read TGTGCCAGCAGCCGAACGACAGGCTGGAGCACTGAAGCTTTCTTT.

The CDR3 DNA reads TGTGCCAGTAGTTTGGGTGGCGGGACTTACGAGCAGTACTTC. This translates into CASSLGGGTYEQYF. This chain uses TRBV19 with TRBJ2-7, with D maybe TRBD2 (6 bases). This CDR3 has 14 amino acids. V was clipped by 5 bases and J by 4 bases, with 15 bases between them. CDR1 and CDR2 from the germline V gene are LNHDA and SQIVND (reference sequence).

The sample holds a few counts of this clone. The genes are TRBV7-6 and TRBJ2-7; D perhaps matches TRBD1 (6 bases). The CDR3 has 15 amino acids. V lost 0 bases and J 5 bases, leaving 14 bases between the germline ends. Germline assignment: CDR1 SGHVS and CDR2 FNYEAQ. The CDR3 DNA follows: TGTGCCAGCAGCTTAGCCGGGACACTAAACCACGAGCAGTACTTC. Its protein is CASSLAGTLNHEQYF.

The chain has TRBV18 and TRBJ2-2; 7 bases match TRBD1. CDR3 length: 15 amino acids. The J segment lost 5 bases and the V segment lost 0 bases, leaving 3 bases of the junction unmatched. CDR1 is KGHSH and CDR2 is LQKENI in the germline V gene. CDR3 protein: CASSPPGGKTGELFF. Written as DNA, the CDR3 is TGTGCCAGCTCACCACCAGGGGGCAAAACCGGGGAGCTGTTTTTT.

The V call is TRBV6-1, the J call TRBJ1-5; tentatively, D is TRBD1 (6 bases). Germline CDR1 and CDR2: MNHNS and SASEGT. This CDR3 has 15 amino acids. Trimming removed 2 bases from V and 7 bases from J, with 15 bases in between. DNA for the CDR3: TGTGCCAGCAGTGAATGGGGGGGGCAAATGCAGCCCCAGCATTTT. This sequence encodes CASSEWGGQMQPQHF.

This clone appeared once. V and J are TRBV6-1 and TRBJ2-5, with 9 bases fitting TRBD1. Germline V gene data show CDR1 as MNHNS and CDR2 as SASEGT. Trimming took 1 base from V and 1 from J; bases not matched to a gene: 7. The length of the CDR3 is 17 residues. CDR3 in amino acids: CASSEGNRGRPQETQYF. CDR3 in DNA: TGTGCCAGCAGTGAAGGGAACAGGGGGCGGCCCCAAGAGACCCAGTACTTC.